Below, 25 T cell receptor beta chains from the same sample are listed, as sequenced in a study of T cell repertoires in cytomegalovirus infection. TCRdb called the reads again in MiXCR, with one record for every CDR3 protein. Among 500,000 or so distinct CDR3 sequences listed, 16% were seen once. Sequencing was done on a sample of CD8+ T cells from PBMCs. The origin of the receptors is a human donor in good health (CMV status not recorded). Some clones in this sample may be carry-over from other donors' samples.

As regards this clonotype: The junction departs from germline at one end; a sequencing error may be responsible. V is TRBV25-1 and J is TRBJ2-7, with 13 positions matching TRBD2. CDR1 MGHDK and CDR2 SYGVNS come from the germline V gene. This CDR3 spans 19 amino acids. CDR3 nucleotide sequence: TGTGCCAGCAGTGCCTCCTCTGCCTCCGGGACTAGCGGGACCTACGAGCAGTGCTTC. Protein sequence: CASSASSASGTSGTYEQCF.

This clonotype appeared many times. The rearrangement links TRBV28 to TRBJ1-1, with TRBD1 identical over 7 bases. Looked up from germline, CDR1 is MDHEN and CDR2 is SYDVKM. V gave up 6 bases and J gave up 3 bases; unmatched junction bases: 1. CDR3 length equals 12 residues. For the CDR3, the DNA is TGTGCCAGCAGAACAGGGGACACTGAAGCTTTCTTT. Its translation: CASRTGDTEAFF.

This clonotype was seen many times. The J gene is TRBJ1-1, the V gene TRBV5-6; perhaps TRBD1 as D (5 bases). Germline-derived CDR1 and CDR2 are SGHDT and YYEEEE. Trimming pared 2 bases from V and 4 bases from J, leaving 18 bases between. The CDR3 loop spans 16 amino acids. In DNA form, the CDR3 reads TGTGCCAGCAGCTTTCCTTTGAGGGACGGAGGCACTGAAGCTTTCTTT. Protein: CASSFPLRDGGTEAFF.

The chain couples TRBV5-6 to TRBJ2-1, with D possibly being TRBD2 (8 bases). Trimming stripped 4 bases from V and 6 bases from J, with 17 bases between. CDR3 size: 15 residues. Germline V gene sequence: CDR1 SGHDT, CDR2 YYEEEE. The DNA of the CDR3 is TGTGCCAGCAGCCAGGGGGGAAGCGGGGGCAATGAGCAGTTCTTC. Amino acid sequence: CASSQGGSGGNEQFF.

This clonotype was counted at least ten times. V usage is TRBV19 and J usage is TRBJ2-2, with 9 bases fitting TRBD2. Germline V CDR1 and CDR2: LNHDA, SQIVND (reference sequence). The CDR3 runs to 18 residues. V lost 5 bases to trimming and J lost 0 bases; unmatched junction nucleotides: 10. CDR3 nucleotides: TGTGCCAGTAGTCCCTCTAGCGGGGTATTCGCGAACACCGGGGAGCTGTTTTTT. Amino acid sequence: CASSPSSGVFANTGELFF. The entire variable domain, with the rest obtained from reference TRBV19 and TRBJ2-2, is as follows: DGGITQSPKYLFRKEGQNVTLSCEQNLNHDAMYWYRQDPGQGLRLIYYSQIVNDFQKGDIAEGYSVSREKKESFPLTVTSAQKNPTAFYLCASSPSSGVFANTGELFFGEGSRLTVL.

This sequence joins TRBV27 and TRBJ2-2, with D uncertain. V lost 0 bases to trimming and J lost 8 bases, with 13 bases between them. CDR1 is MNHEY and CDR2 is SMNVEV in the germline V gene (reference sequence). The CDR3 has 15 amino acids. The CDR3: CASSLSSPLYGELFF. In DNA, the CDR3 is TGTGCCAGCAGTTTATCTAGCCCACTGTATGGGGAGCTGTTTTTT.

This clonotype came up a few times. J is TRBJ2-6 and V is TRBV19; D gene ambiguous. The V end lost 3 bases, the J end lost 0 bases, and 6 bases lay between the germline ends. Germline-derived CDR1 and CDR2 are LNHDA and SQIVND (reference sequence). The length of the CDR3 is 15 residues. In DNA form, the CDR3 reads TGTGCCAGTAGTATCTGGGACTCTGGGGCCAACGTCCTGACTTTC. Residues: CASSIWDSGANVLTF.

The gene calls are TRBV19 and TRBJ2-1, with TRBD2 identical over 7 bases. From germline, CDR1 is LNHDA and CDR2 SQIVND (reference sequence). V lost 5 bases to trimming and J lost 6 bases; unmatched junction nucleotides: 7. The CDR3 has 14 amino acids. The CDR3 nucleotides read TGTGCCAGTAGTGGGCGGGAGAAGCCCAATGAGCAGTTCTTC. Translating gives CASSGREKPNEQFF.

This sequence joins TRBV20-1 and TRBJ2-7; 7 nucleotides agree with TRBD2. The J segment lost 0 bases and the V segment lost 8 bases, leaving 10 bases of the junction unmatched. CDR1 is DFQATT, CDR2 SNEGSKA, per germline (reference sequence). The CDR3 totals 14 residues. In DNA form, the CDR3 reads TGCAGTAACAGCGGGACCTTTAGCTCCTACGAGCAGTACTTC. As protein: CSNSGTFSSYEQYF.

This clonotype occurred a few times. CDR3 sequence (DNA): TGTGCCAGCAGCGACAAATCGATCAACAATGAGCAGTTCTTC. Translation gives CASSDKSINNEQFF. V usage is TRBV7-9 and J usage is TRBJ2-1; D is ambiguous. V dropped 5 bases and J dropped 5 bases, with 13 bases sitting between them. Per the germline V gene, CDR1 is SEHNR and CDR2 is FQNEAQ (reference sequence). The CDR3 contains 14 residues.

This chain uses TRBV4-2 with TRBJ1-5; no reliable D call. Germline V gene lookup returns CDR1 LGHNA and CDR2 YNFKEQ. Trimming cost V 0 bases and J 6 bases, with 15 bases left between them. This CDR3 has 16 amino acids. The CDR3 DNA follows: TGTGCCAGCAGCCAAGATAAGGAGCAAGGTGGTCAGCCCCAGCATTTT. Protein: CASSQDKEQGGQPQHF.

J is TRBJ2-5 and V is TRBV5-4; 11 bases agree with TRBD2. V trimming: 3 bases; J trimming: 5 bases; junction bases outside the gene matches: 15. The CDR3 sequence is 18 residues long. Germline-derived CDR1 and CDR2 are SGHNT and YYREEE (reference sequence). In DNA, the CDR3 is TGTGCCAGCAGCTCCCTCCCCCGTAGCGGGGGGGTGAGGGAGACCCAGTACTTC. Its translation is CASSSLPRSGGVRETQYF.

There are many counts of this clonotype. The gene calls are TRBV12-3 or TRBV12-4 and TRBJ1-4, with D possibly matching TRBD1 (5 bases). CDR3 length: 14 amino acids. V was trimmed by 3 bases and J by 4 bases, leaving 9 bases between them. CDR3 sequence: CASSFPGNNEKLFF. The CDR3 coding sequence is TGTGCCAGCAGTTTTCCAGGGAATAATGAAAAACTGTTTTTT.

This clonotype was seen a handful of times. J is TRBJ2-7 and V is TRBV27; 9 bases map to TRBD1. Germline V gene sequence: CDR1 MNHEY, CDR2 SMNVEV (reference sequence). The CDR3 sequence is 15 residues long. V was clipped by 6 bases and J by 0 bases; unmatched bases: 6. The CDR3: CASRIWTGASYEQYF. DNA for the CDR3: TGTGCCAGCAGAATTTGGACAGGGGCCTCCTACGAGCAGTACTTC.

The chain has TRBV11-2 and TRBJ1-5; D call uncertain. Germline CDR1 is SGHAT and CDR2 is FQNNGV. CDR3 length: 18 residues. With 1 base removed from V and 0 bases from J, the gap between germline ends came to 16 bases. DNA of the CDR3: TGTGCCAGCAGCTTAGGAGGAAACGGCGGGTATAGCAATCAGCCCCAGCATTTT. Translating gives CASSLGGNGGYSNQPQHF.

CDR3 nucleotide sequence: TGTGCCAGCAGTGAGGGGACAACTGAAGCTTTCTTT. Its protein is CASSEGTTEAFF. This chain joins TRBV25-1 and TRBJ1-1; a possible D gene is TRBD1 (6 bases). Germline V gene data show CDR1 as MGHDK and CDR2 as SYGVNS. The V end lost 3 bases, the J end lost 5 bases, and 7 bases lay between the germline ends. The CDR3 is 12 residues long.

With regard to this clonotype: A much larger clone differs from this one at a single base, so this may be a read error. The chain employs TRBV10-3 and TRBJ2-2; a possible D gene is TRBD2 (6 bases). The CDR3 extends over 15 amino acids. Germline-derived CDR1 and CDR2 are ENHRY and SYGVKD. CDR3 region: CAIRSSSRPTGGLFF. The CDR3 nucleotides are TGTGCCATCAGATCTAGCTCTAGGCCGACCGGGGGGCTGTTTTTT.

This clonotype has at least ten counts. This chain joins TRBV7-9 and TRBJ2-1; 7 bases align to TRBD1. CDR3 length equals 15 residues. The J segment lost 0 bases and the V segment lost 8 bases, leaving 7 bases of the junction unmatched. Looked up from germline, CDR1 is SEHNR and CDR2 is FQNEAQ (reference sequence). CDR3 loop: CASSAGGNSYNEQFF. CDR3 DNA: TGTGCCAGCTCGGCAGGGGGAAACTCCTACAATGAGCAGTTCTTC.

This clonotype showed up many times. The CDR3 loop reads CASSSPDETGTRLAGDFYEQYF. In nucleotides, the CDR3 is TGTGCCAGCAGCTCGCCTGATGAAACCGGGACTCGACTAGCGGGAGACTTCTACGAGCAGTACTTC. The chain has TRBV7-2 and TRBJ2-7, with 12 bases identical to TRBD2. CDR3 length: 22 amino acids. After removal of 4 bases from V and 3 bases from J, the junction contained 25 bases not matched to a gene. CDR1 is SGHTA and CDR2 is FQGNSA in the germline V gene.

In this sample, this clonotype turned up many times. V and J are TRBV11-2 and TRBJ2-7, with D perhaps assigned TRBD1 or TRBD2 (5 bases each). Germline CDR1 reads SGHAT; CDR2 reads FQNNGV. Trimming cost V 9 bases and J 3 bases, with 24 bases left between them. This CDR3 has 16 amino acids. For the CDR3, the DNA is TGTGCCAGTCACTTTTCAGGGAGCTTAGGCATCTACGAGCAGTACTTC. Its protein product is CASHFSGSLGIYEQYF.

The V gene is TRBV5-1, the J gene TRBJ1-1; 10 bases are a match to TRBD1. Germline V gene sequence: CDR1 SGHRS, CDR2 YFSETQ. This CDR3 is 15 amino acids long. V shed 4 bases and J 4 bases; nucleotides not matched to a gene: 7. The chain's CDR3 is CASSATGGLGTEAFF. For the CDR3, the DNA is TGCGCCAGCAGCGCGACAGGGGGCCTGGGCACTGAAGCTTTCTTT.

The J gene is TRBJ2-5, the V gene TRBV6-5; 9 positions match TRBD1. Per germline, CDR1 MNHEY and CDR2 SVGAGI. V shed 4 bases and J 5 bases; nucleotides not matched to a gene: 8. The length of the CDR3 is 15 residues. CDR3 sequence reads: CASSSTGGEVETQYF. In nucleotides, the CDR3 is TGTGCCAGCAGTTCGACAGGGGGAGAGGTGGAGACCCAGTACTTC.

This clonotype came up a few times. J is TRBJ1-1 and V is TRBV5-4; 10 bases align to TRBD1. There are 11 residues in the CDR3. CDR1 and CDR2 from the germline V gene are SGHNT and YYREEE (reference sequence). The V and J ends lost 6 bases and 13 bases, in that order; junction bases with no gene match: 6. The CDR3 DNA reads TGTGCCAGCATTAGACAGGGGGCAGTTTTCTTT. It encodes CASIRQGAVFF. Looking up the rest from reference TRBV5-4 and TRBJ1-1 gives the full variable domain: ETGVTQSPTHLIKTRGQQVTLRCSSQSGHNTVSWYQQALGQGPQFIFQYYREEENGRGNFPPRFSGLQFPNYSSELNVNALELDDSALYLCASIRQGAVFFGQGTRLTVV.

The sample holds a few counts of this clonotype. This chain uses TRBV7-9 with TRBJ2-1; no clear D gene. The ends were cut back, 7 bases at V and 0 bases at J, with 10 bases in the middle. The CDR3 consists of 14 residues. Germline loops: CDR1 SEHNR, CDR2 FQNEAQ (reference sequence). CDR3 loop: CASMKLSSYNEQFF. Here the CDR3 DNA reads TGTGCCAGCATGAAGCTCAGCTCCTACAATGAGCAGTTCTTC.

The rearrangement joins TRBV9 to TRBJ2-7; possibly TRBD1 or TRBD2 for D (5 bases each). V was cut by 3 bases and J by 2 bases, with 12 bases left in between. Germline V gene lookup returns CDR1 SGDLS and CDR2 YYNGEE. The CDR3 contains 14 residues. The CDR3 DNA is TGTGCCAGCAGCGCCGGGACCTCGGCCTACGAGCAGTACTTC. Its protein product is CASSAGTSAYEQYF.